The entry that follows covers one T cell receptor beta chain sequence. These data originate in a study of blood T cell repertoires in COVID-19. Study background: Acute-phase and convalescent COVID-19 samples originated in the United States, Italy and Spain. T cells, B-cell-depleted T cells, or PBMCs supplied cDNA or gDNA.

In the study's own analysis: Estimation of nucleated cell counts relied on the amplification of reference gene primers. TCRdb's table, derived via immunoSEQ multiplex PCR, lists solely in-frame clones and lacks some. V, J and clone size are taken as reported in that table, and D and trimming were inferred from the DNA itself. The data hold about 100,000 clones, with 80% to 95% observed a single time. V was pared by 0 bases and J by 3 bases, with 23 bases between. Per germline, CDR1 SGHDN and CDR2 FVKESK. The CDR3 has 19 amino acids. Sequenced: peripheral blood. This sequence was found in a man aged 65 to 85 with acute or convalescent COVID-19. V and J are TRBV14 and TRBJ1-1, with D perhaps TRBD1 (6 bases). The CDR3 is CASSQDQIYLTGVYTEAFF. The DNA for the CDR3 is TGTGCCAGCAGCCAAGATCAAATTTACTTGACAGGAGTATACACTGAAGCTTTCTTT.